These T cell receptor beta chains were read from a single sample in a study of beta chain features in type 1 diabetes. The assay was immunoSEQ multiplex PCR, and TCRdb's table has in-frame clones only and misses some. The table shows a few hundred thousand clones, with roughly 10% occurring only once. Source material: central memory CD4+ T cells from blood. The source of these receptors is a man in his late teens or twenties in good health. Each CDR3 is given with its conserved first and last residue. A D gene is named only where the DNA matches it firmly. Size tells how often a clone was seen (once, few, many) or the class of an expanded clone, and some rows leave it out.

CASSQVWAGNTEAFF	TGCGCCAGCAGCCAAGTGTGGGCGGGGAACACTGAAGCTTTCTTT	-	TRBV4-3	TRBJ1-1	few
CASSSRGAEYNEQFF	TGTGCCAGCAGTTCCAGGGGGGCGGAATACAATGAGCAGTTCTTC	-	TRBV11-1	TRBJ2-1	few
CASSLTEIQETQYF	TGTGCCAGCAGTTTGACAGAGATACAAGAGACCCAGTACTTC	-	TRBV2	TRBJ2-5	-
CASSQDGTYEQYF	TGCGCCAGCAGCCAAGACGGTACATACGAGCAGTACTTC	-	TRBV4-1	TRBJ2-7	few
CATSRDLASRGEQYF	TGTGCCACCAGCAGAGATTTAGCCAGCCGGGGGGAGCAGTACTTC	-	TRBV15	TRBJ2-7	-
CASRPGSTDTQYF	TGTGCCAGCAGACCCGGTAGCACAGATACGCAGTATTTT	-	TRBV6-1	TRBJ2-3	few
CAISGGSSHHNEQFF	TGTGCCATCAGCGGCGGGAGCAGCCACCACAATGAGCAGTTCTTC	TRBD2	TRBV10-3	TRBJ2-1	-
CASSQGQGGYGYTF	TGCGCCAGCAGCCAGGGACAGGGAGGGTATGGCTACACCTTC	TRBD1	TRBV4-3	TRBJ1-2	many
CASSQEGVAGGPETQYF	TGCGCCAGCAGCCAGGAGGGCGTAGCGGGAGGGCCAGAGACCCAGTACTTC	TRBD2	TRBV4-3	TRBJ2-5	-
CASSLRNLGQYF	TGTGCCAGCAGTTTGAGGAATTTGGGGCAGTACTTC	-	TRBV28	TRBJ2-7	many
CASSARTGETQYF	TGTGCCAGCAGTGCCCGAACAGGGGAGACCCAGTACTTC	-	TRBV2	TRBJ2-5	-
CASSRDSLEVTRTQYF	TGTGCCAGCTCTCGGGACTCACTTGAGGTAACGCGTACGCAGTATTTT	-	TRBV18	TRBJ2-3	-
CASSLPRVGGYTF	TGTGCCAGCAGTTTACCCCGGGTAGGCGGCTACACCTTC	-	TRBV28	TRBJ1-2	-
CASSHWRAGLAEHTDTQYF	TGCGCCAGCAGTCATTGGAGGGCGGGACTAGCGGAGCACACAGATACGCAGTATTTT	TRBD2	TRBV23-1	TRBJ2-3	-
CASSLDMNTGELFF	TGCGCCAGCAGCTTGGACATGAACACCGGGGAGCTGTTTTTT	-	TRBV5-1	TRBJ2-2	few
CAWNPLLSTHGYTF	TGTGCCTGGAACCCCCTCCTAAGTACTCATGGCTACACCTTC	-	TRBV30	TRBJ1-2	-
CASSVSSGYTGELFF	TGTGCCAGCAGCGTATCTAGCGGCTACACCGGGGAGCTGTTTTTT	TRBD2	TRBV9	TRBJ2-2	few
CASSETGGSYEQYF	TGTGCCAGCTCTGAGACAGGGGGTTCCTACGAGCAGTACTTC	TRBD1	TRBV18	TRBJ2-7	-
CASSLGRDRSSYEQYF	TGTGCCAGCAGCTTGGGACGGGACAGGAGCTCCTACGAGCAGTACTTC	TRBD1	TRBV5-4	TRBJ2-7	-
CASSFRTGEIAGELFF	TGTGCCAGCAGCTTCCGGACAGGGGAAATTGCCGGGGAGCTGTTTTTT	TRBD1	TRBV14	TRBJ2-2	many
CASSFPQGHYGYTF	TGTGCCAGCAGCTTCCCGCAGGGGCACTATGGCTACACCTTC	-	TRBV7-9	TRBJ1-2	-
CASSQVLAGPILETQYF	TGTGCCAGCAGCCAAGTTTTAGCGGGGCCAATTTTGGAGACCCAGTACTTC	TRBD2	TRBV4-2	TRBJ2-5	-
CASSVATGGRQETQYF	TGTGCCAGCAGCGTAGCTACAGGGGGGCGGCAAGAGACCCAGTACTTC	TRBD1	TRBV9	TRBJ2-5	once
CASTRQGENQPQHF	TGTGCCAGCACTCGACAGGGGGAGAATCAGCCCCAGCATTTT	TRBD1	TRBV11-2	TRBJ1-5	few
CASSKEQSFSEQYF	TGTGCCAGCAGCAAGGAACAATCCTTTTCCGAGCAGTACTTC	-	TRBV7-2	TRBJ2-7	-
CAWTGASNQPQHF	TGTGCCTGGACAGGGGCTAGCAATCAGCCCCAGCATTTT	-	TRBV30	TRBJ1-5	-
CAWSVGWASGRAISYEQYF	TGTGCCTGGAGTGTAGGGTGGGCTAGCGGGAGGGCCATCTCCTACGAGCAGTACTTC	TRBD2	TRBV30	TRBJ2-7	-
CASSLPGTSGYEQYF	TGCGCCAGCAGCCTCCCCGGGACTAGCGGCTACGAGCAGTACTTC	TRBD2	TRBV4-3	TRBJ2-7	-
CASSLGNEQFF	TGTGCCAGCAGCTTAGGGAATGAGCAGTTCTTC	-	TRBV11-2	TRBJ2-1	many
CAWRPTTRIEQYF	TGTGCCTGGCGTCCTACGACTAGAATCGAGCAGTACTTC	-	TRBV30	TRBJ2-7	few
CSVPTSGIGGTQYF	TGCAGCGTTCCGACTAGCGGGATAGGGGGGACCCAGTACTTC	TRBD2	TRBV29-1	TRBJ2-5	few
CASSPGSGRTDTQYF	TGTGCCAGCTCACCGGGTAGCGGGAGAACAGATACGCAGTATTTT	TRBD2	TRBV18	TRBJ2-3	-
CASSQVTGGPSSEQFF	TGCGCCAGCAGCCAAGTTACGGGAGGGCCAAGTTCTGAGCAGTTCTTC	TRBD2	TRBV4-1	TRBJ2-1	-
CASNKQGATNEKLFF	TGTGCCAGCAACAAGCAGGGGGCAACTAATGAAAAACTGTTTTTT	TRBD1	TRBV2	TRBJ1-4	-
CASSLFASSDRNGYF	TGCGCCAGCAGCTTGTTTGCTTCGTCGGACAGGAATGGATACTTC	TRBD1	TRBV5-1	TRBJ2-5	-
CASSQEVFPDGTGELFF	TGTGCCAGCAGCCAAGAGGTGTTCCCCGACGGCACCGGGGAGCTGTTTTTT	-	TRBV4-2	TRBJ2-2	-
CASSLRGGAYNEQFF	TGTGCCAGCAGTTTACGGGGGGGCGCCTACAATGAGCAGTTCTTC	TRBD2	TRBV28	TRBJ2-1	-
CASSHGGVGDTQYF	TGTGCCAGCAGCCACGGGGGGGTTGGAGATACGCAGTATTTT	TRBD2	TRBV14	TRBJ2-3	few
CASSAGQGGETQYF	TGTGCCAGCAGCGCAGGACAGGGGGGAGAGACCCAGTACTTC	TRBD1	TRBV5-4	TRBJ2-5	-
CASTVSGSVGNEQFF	TGTGCCAGCACGGTTAGCGGGAGTGTGGGTAATGAGCAGTTCTTC	TRBD2	TRBV28	TRBJ2-1	few
CASGGTSYHNEQFF	TGTGCCAGCGGGGGGACTAGCTACCACAATGAGCAGTTCTTC	TRBD2	TRBV25-1	TRBJ2-1	few
CSVDPGANTEAFF	TGCAGCGTTGATCCGGGTGCGAACACTGAAGCTTTCTTT	-	TRBV29-1	TRBJ1-1	few
CASSRDGASYNEQFF	TGTGCCAGCAGCCGAGATGGGGCTTCCTACAATGAGCAGTTCTTC	-	TRBV2	TRBJ2-1	-
CSFARGADTDTQYF	TGCAGCTTCGCCCGGGGGGCGGACACAGATACGCAGTATTTT	-	TRBV29-1	TRBJ2-3	few
CASSQTGITYEQYF	TGCGCCAGCAGCCAGACAGGGATTACGTACGAGCAGTACTTC	TRBD1	TRBV5-1	TRBJ2-7	few
CASSPWGQSVYEQYF	TGTGCCAGCAGTCCCTGGGGACAGTCGGTCTACGAGCAGTACTTC	TRBD1	TRBV28	TRBJ2-7	-
CASSLALAASTDTQYF	TGTGCCAGCAGCTTAGCCCTAGCGGCTAGCACAGATACGCAGTATTTT	TRBD2	TRBV7-9	TRBJ2-3	few